This T cell receptor (beta chain) was profiled in a study of CD8+CD57+ T cells in acquired aplastic anemia. The use of genomic DNA as template underpinned the TCR beta VDJ and CDR3 profiling. MiXCR, applied by TCRdb to the reads, yields one record per CDR3 protein. The data show 220,000 or so distinct CDR3 sequences, about 62% seen once. General observations from the study: Both patients and controls carried the same twenty-nine CD8+ CDR3 sequences.

The CDR3 length is 14 residues. V was clipped by 5 bases and J by 2 bases, with 10 bases between them. Germline CDR1 LNHNV, CDR2 YYDKDF (reference sequence). All patients picked for sequencing had shown, by flow cytometry, an expansion of CD8+CD57+ cells. In its sample, this clonotype was seen once. Its antigen remains unidentified. The sample was sorted CD4+, CD8+, or CD8+CD57+ T cells (not recorded which) from PBMCs. The gene calls are TRBV15 and TRBJ2-1; no firm D call. The TCR was taken from a human donor with aplastic anemia. The CDR3 DNA follows: TGTGCCACCAGCTTCTGGGGTGCCTACAATGAGCAGTTCTTC. Translating it yields CATSFWGAYNEQFF. The full variable domain, with the rest looked up from reference TRBV15 and TRBJ2-1, is DAMVIQNPRYQVTQFGKPVTLSCSQTLNHNVMYWYQQKSSQAPKLLFHYYDKDFNNEADTPDNFQSRRPNTSFCFLDIRSPGLGDTAMYLCATSFWGAYNEQFFGPGTRLTVL.